A single sample is the source of the 21 T cell receptor beta chains below, sequenced in a study of shared clonotypes between healthy human individuals. TCRdb's copy holds only in-frame clones and misses some; the assay was immunoSEQ multiplex PCR. The sample holds some 1.5 million clones, about 96% seen once. Material: naive CD4+ T cells sorted from blood. Described subset: CD45RA+ positively selected. The receptors shown here come from a man aged 25 to 45 in good health.

This chain connects TRBV28 to TRBJ2-1, with TRBD2 matching over 15 bases. The CDR3 runs 18 residues. In germline, CDR1 is MDHEN, CDR2 SYDVKM. J gave up 0 bases and V 7 bases, and 7 bases lay outside the gene matches. The CDR3 DNA follows: TGTGCCAGCAACCCCGGGACTAGCGGGAGGAGCTCCTACAATGAGCAGTTCTTC. Its translation is CASNPGTSGRSSYNEQFF.

This clone came up once. The chain carries TRBV6-6 and TRBJ2-3, with D perhaps TRBD2 (5 bases). Germline-derived CDR1 and CDR2 are MNHNY and SVGAGI (reference sequence). The ends were cut back, 0 bases at V and 2 bases at J, with 9 bases in the middle. CDR3 length: 15 residues. The CDR3 coding sequence is TGTGCCAGCAGTTACTCGAGTAGCGTCACAGATACGCAGTATTTT. Protein: CASSYSSSVTDTQYF.

Details on this clone: This sample also contains other DNA sequences that code for the same CDR3. The V call is TRBV5-1, the J call TRBJ2-7; D is unclear. V dropped 0 bases and J dropped 3 bases, with 7 bases sitting between them. The CDR3 has 13 residues. Germline assignment: CDR1 SGHRS and CDR2 YFSETQ. CDR3 coding DNA: TGCGCCAGCAGCTTGGCCGGCAGCTACGAGCAGTACTTC. This sequence encodes CASSLAGSYEQYF.

For the CDR3, the DNA is TGCAGCGTTGAATTGGGGTTGGAGACCCAGTACTTC. Translating gives CSVELGLETQYF. The rearrangement joins TRBV29-1 to TRBJ2-5; no clear D gene. The CDR3 spans 12 residues. V gave up 2 bases and J gave up 5 bases, with 9 bases separating them. CDR1 is SQVTM and CDR2 is ANQGSEA in the germline V gene.

The chain recombines TRBV30 with TRBJ2-3; 7 bases map to TRBD1. Germline CDR1 reads GTSNPN; CDR2 reads SVGIG (reference sequence). CDR3 length: 14 amino acids. Trimming at V came to 5 bases and at J to 0 bases, leaving 5 bases not matched to a gene. This chain's CDR3 is CAWGQEISTDTQYF. In DNA form, the CDR3 reads TGTGCCTGGGGACAGGAGATAAGCACAGATACGCAGTATTTT.

This clone was observed once. This chain connects TRBV5-1 to TRBJ2-2; the match to TRBD2 covers 10 bases. Germline-derived CDR1 and CDR2 are SGHRS and YFSETQ. Trimming at V came to 3 bases and at J to 0 bases, leaving 11 bases not matched to a gene. The CDR3 contains 19 residues. CDR3 loop: CASSSKPGTSASNTGELFF. CDR3 nucleotides: TGCGCCAGCAGCTCTAAACCCGGGACTAGCGCCTCGAACACCGGGGAGCTGTTTTTT.

This clone was counted once. The V and J genes are TRBV6-5 and TRBJ1-3; 8 positions agree with TRBD1. Unmatched junction bases numbered 6, after V lost 4 bases and J lost 1 base. The CDR3 sequence is 16 residues long. Germline V lookup: CDR1 MNHEY, CDR2 SVGAGI. The CDR3 coding sequence is TGTGCCAGCAGTTCCGGGACAGGTCTTTCTGGAAACACCATATATTTT. As protein: CASSSGTGLSGNTIYF.

This clone was detected once. The chain links TRBV7-8 to TRBJ2-1; 8 nucleotides match TRBD2. Germline V gene sequence: CDR1 SGHVS, CDR2 FQNEAQ. J gave up 3 bases and V 2 bases, and 12 bases lay outside the gene matches. The CDR3 extends over 18 amino acids. CDR3 nucleotides: TGTGCCAGCAGCTTACCTAGGGGCATGGCGGGAGGCTACAATGAGCAGTTCTTC. It translates to CASSLPRGMAGGYNEQFF.

The chain employs TRBV18 and TRBJ2-1, with 10 bases fitting TRBD1. This CDR3 has 15 residues. The germline gives CDR1 KGHSH, CDR2 LQKENI. Trimming at V came to 6 bases and at J to 7 bases, leaving 9 bases not matched to a gene. The CDR3: CASSQRQGAGNEQFF. Here the CDR3 DNA reads TGTGCCAGCTCCCAAAGACAGGGGGCGGGAAATGAGCAGTTCTTC.

The J gene is TRBJ2-1, the V gene TRBV5-1; TRBD2 agrees at 10 bases. The CDR3 runs to 19 residues. V lost 7 bases, J lost 1 base, and 17 bases stayed unmatched. CDR1 is SGHRS and CDR2 is YFSETQ in the germline V gene. The CDR3 loop reads CASSDRFGSGRLSYNEQFF. In DNA form, the CDR3 reads TGCGCCAGCTCCGACAGGTTTGGTAGCGGGAGGCTATCCTACAATGAGCAGTTCTTC.

This chain connects TRBV28 to TRBJ2-7; the match to TRBD1 covers 8 bases. The germline V gene encodes CDR1 MDHEN and CDR2 SYDVKM. The CDR3 contains 14 residues. The ends lost 5 bases at V and 5 bases at J; junction bases unmatched: 8. The CDR3 coding sequence is TGTGCCAGCAGTGAAGGACAGGGTTACAACGAGCAGTACTTC. It yields the protein CASSEGQGYNEQYF.

The chain uses TRBV4-2 and TRBJ2-1; weak D call: TRBD2 (5 bases). CDR1 is LGHNA and CDR2 is YNFKEQ in the germline V gene. This CDR3 has 15 residues. Trimming removed 0 bases at V and 4 bases at J, with 10 bases between. CDR3 sequence reads: CASSQDLAQYNEQFF. The CDR3 bases are TGTGCCAGCAGCCAAGACCTAGCACAATACAATGAGCAGTTCTTC.

This chain connects TRBV6-5 to TRBJ2-2; 7 nucleotides line up with TRBD1. This CDR3 contains 14 residues. Germline CDR1 and CDR2: MNHEY and SVGAGI. V was clipped by 7 bases and J by 4 bases; unmatched bases: 6. The CDR3: CASIKTGSTGELFF. CDR3 bases: TGTGCCAGCATTAAGACAGGGAGCACCGGGGAGCTGTTTTTT.

Details on this clone: Distinct nucleotide sequences in the sample also encode this CDR3. The gene calls are TRBV27 and TRBJ2-2; D not certain. V was shortened by 4 bases and J by 2 bases, with 5 bases between the two germline ends. The V gene's germline CDR1 is MNHEY and CDR2 SMNVEV (reference sequence). The CDR3 consists of 13 residues. The CDR3: CASSYRNTGELFF. In DNA, the CDR3 is TGTGCCAGCAGTTACCGAAACACCGGGGAGCTGTTTTTT.

This chain joins TRBV29-1 and TRBJ2-7; TRBD1 agrees at 7 bases. The germline V gene encodes CDR1 SQVTM and CDR2 ANQGSEA. The ends lost 1 base at V and 5 bases at J; junction bases unmatched: 5. CDR3 size: 13 residues. The CDR3: CSVEVTGTHEQYF. CDR3 in DNA: TGCAGCGTTGAAGTGACAGGGACGCACGAGCAGTACTTC.

This clone appeared once. The V gene is TRBV29-1, the J gene TRBJ2-7; the D gene could be TRBD1 or TRBD2 (5 bases each). V was trimmed by 5 bases and J by 0 bases, leaving 17 bases between them. In germline, CDR1 is SQVTM, CDR2 ANQGSEA. The CDR3 sequence is 15 residues long. The CDR3 spells CSVLVGGSHSYEQYF. The DNA for the CDR3 is TGCAGCGTTTTGGTTGGGGGATCCCACTCCTACGAGCAGTACTTC.

This sequence joins TRBV7-8 and TRBJ2-7; TRBD1 might be the D (6 bases). The germline V gene has CDR1 SGHVS and CDR2 FQNEAQ. CDR3 size: 13 residues. V lost 5 bases and J 11 bases, leaving 19 bases between the germline ends. The CDR3 region has the DNA TGTGCCAGCAGCACACAACAGGGTCGGTCTAAGTACTTC. Translated: CASSTQQGRSKYF.

The J gene is TRBJ2-5, the V gene TRBV4-1; D may be TRBD2 (6 bases). Germline CDR1 reads MGHRA; CDR2 reads YSYEKL. The CDR3 has 15 residues. V lost 4 bases to trimming and J lost 3 bases, with 15 bases between them. In nucleotides, the CDR3 is TGCGCCAGCAGCCTTAGGGGACTTGCCGAAGAGACCCAGTACTTC. This translates into CASSLRGLAEETQYF.

The rearrangement joins TRBV6-1 to TRBJ1-1; D is ambiguous. Germline values: CDR1 MNHNS, CDR2 SASEGT. There are 13 residues in the CDR3. Deletions cut 1 base from V and 7 bases from J, with 10 bases between. CDR3 loop: CASSEGWVLEAFF. As DNA, the CDR3 is TGTGCCAGCAGTGAAGGGTGGGTCCTTGAAGCTTTCTTT.

V gene TRBV18 combines with J gene TRBJ1-2; TRBD1 is a possible D gene (5 bases). This CDR3 has 14 residues. Trimming removed 3 bases from V and 8 bases from J, with 16 bases in between. Germline V gene lookup returns CDR1 KGHSH and CDR2 LQKENI. The CDR3 nucleotides are TGTGCCAGCTCACCCGACAGATCCTATGAAGGCTACACCTTC. It is translated as CASSPDRSYEGYTF.

This chain uses TRBV28 with TRBJ2-7; D not resolved. Germline-derived CDR1 and CDR2 are MDHEN and SYDVKM. CDR3 length: 14 residues. V lost 5 bases and J lost 3, with 14 bases in between. CDR3 protein: CASSLLGPLYEQYF. In DNA, the CDR3 is TGTGCCAGCAGTCTTCTAGGACCCCTCTACGAGCAGTACTTC.